The 5 T cell receptor beta chains below were found in one sample sequenced in a study of cytomegalovirus exposure and HLA in healthy donors. With 60 Vbeta and 13 Jbeta primers, the PCR was carried out. TCRdb's copy holds only in-frame clones and misses some; the assay was immunoSEQ multiplex PCR. The sample contains about 160,000 clones, approximately 77% of which appear only once. The sample comprised PBMCs. Receptors were obtained from a female donor in good health and CMV-seronegative.

The V call is TRBV6-6, the J call TRBJ2-4, with D unclear. The germline V gene encodes CDR1 MNHNY and CDR2 SVGAGI (reference sequence). CDR3 size: 15 residues. Deletions cut 4 bases from V and 0 bases from J, with 10 bases between. CDR3 protein: CASSSLRLAKNIQYF. As DNA, the CDR3 is TGTGCCAGCAGTTCTCTGAGGTTAGCCAAAAACATTCAGTACTTC.

The chain recombines TRBV30 with TRBJ2-1; D ambiguous. There are 11 residues in the CDR3. In germline, CDR1 is GTSNPN, CDR2 SVGIG (reference sequence). Trimming shortened V by 2 bases and J by 9 bases, and 8 bases separated the two germline ends. CDR3 coding DNA: TGTGCCTGGAGTCAATACGGTGAGCAGTTCTTC. It codes for CAWSQYGEQFF. Complete variable domain (other parts from reference TRBV30 and TRBJ2-1): SQTIHQWPATLVQPVGSPLSLECTVEGTSNPNLYWYRQAAGRGLQLLFYSVGIGQISSEVPQNLSASRPQDRQFILSSKKLLLSDSGFYLCAWSQYGEQFFGPGTRLTVL.

The V and J genes are TRBV7-2 and TRBJ2-7; TRBD2 matches 7 bases. Germline V lookup: CDR1 SGHTA, CDR2 FQGNSA. The CDR3 has 16 amino acids. Losses at the gene ends were 1 base for V and 3 bases for J; bases not matched to a gene: 9. This CDR3 is CASSLGQRGRVYEQYF. The CDR3 region has the DNA TGTGCCAGCAGCTTAGGTCAACGGGGGAGGGTCTACGAGCAGTACTTC.

The chain employs TRBV10-1 and TRBJ2-5; a weak D match, TRBD1 (5 bases). The DNA end favors TRBJ2-7, so the J call may be wrong. The CDR3 is 14 residues long. Per the germline V gene, CDR1 is WNHNN and CDR2 is SYGVQD (reference sequence). As DNA, the CDR3 is TGCGCCAGCAGTGAAACAGGCATCCCCTACGAGCAGTACTTC. Its protein product is CASSETGIPYEQYF.

The CDR3 DNA reads TGCGCCAGCAGCCAAGATACCGGGAGACAGGGGGTTGGAAACACCATATATTTT. Translation: CASSQDTGRQGVGNTIYF. The chain carries TRBV4-3 and TRBJ1-3; 9 bases are shared with TRBD1. The V and J ends lost 0 bases and 3 bases, in that order; junction bases with no gene match: 9. The CDR3 consists of 18 residues. Germline-derived CDR1 and CDR2 are LGHNA and YSLEER.